These T cell receptor beta chains were read from a single sample in a study of T cells after posttransplantation cyclophosphamide. The method was immunoSEQ multiplex PCR; TCRdb's version includes in-frame clones alone and lacks a portion of them. The table has approximately 50,000 clones, 85% to 95% seen once. The sample taken for sequencing was PBMCs. These receptors were collected from a woman aged 30 to 39 in good health and a related stem cell transplant donor. The CDR3 runs from the conserved cysteine through the conserved F or W. D genes are given only for firm matches. Expanded clones get a size class; other rows say once, few or many, or leave the size out.

TRBJ1-3	NA	TRBD1	TRBV4-2	TGTGCCAGCAGCCAAAAACAGGGGGCAGGAGGAAACACCATATATTTT	CASSQKQGAGGNTIYF
TRBJ2-2	few	TRBD2	TRBV4-2	TGTGCCAGTAAGGGGACTAGCGGGCTAGCGAACACCGGGGAGCTGTTTTTT	CASKGTSGLANTGELFF
TRBJ2-5	NA	NA	TRBV2	TGTGCCAGCGGCCCCCCGGGTGAGACCCAGTACTTC	CASGPPGETQYF
TRBJ1-2	NA	NA	TRBV7-3	TGTGCCAGCAGCAAAAACGATTTTGGGGGCCTAAGCTATGGCTACACCTTC	CASSKNDFGGLSYGYTF
TRBJ2-3	NA	TRBD1	TRBV6-1	TGTGCCAGCACAGCCCAGACAGGGTGGAGTGGTACGCAGTATTTT	CASTAQTGWSGTQYF
TRBJ1-2	NA	TRBD1	TRBV5-4	TGTGCCAGCAGCTTCCTACAGGGGGGTTTAGACGGCTACACCTTC	CASSFLQGGLDGYTF
TRBJ2-5	NA	NA	TRBV5-6	TGTGCCAGCAGCCGCGGACAGCTCGGAGAGACCCAGTACTTC	CASSRGQLGETQYF
TRBJ1-2	NA	NA	TRBV29-1	TGCAGAGCGGACGGAAACTATGGCTACACCTTC	CRADGNYGYTF
TRBJ1-6	once	TRBD1	TRBV4-1	TGCGCCAGCAGCCAACCGGGACAGGGGAATTCACCCCTCCACTTT	CASSQPGQGNSPLHF
TRBJ2-1	NA	TRBD2	TRBV5-1	TGCGCCAGCAGCCCCTTGACTAGCGGGGGAATTAATGAGCAGTTCTTC	CASSPLTSGGINEQFF
TRBJ2-7	NA	TRBD2	TRBV27	TGTGCCAGCAGACGAATCGGGGGGGGCAGGGGCGAGCAGTACTTC	CASRRIGGGRGEQYF
TRBJ1-1	NA	TRBD1	TRBV7-8	TGTGCCAGCAGCCACCGCGGTGACAGGGATGCTTTCTTT	CASSHRGDRDAFF
TRBJ2-1	NA	TRBD1	TRBV6-5	TGTGCCAGCAGTTACTCGGGACAGGGGCACAATGAGCAGTTCTTC	CASSYSGQGHNEQFF
TRBJ1-1	once	TRBD1	TRBV7-6	TGTGCCAGCAGCTTAGCGATGGCAGGGGGCACTGAAGCTTTCTTT	CASSLAMAGGTEAFF
TRBJ2-7	NA	TRBD1	TRBV6-1	TGTGCCAGCAGTGGCCGGGACAGCTACTACGAGCAGTACTTC	CASSGRDSYYEQYF
TRBJ2-5	NA	TRBD2	TRBV5-4	TGTGCCAGCAGCTTCCAAGGAGCGGGGGCCCGGGCCCAGTACTTC	CASSFQGAGARAQYF
TRBJ2-1	NA	NA	TRBV11-2	TGTGCCAGCAGCTTAGTTGGGGGGGCTGGGCGGAATGAGCAGTTCTTC	CASSLVGGAGRNEQFF
TRBJ2-5	NA	NA	TRBV11-3	TGTGCCAGCAGCTCTAACGCGGGGCGCAGCACAGAGACCCAGTACTTC	CASSSNAGRSTETQYF
TRBJ1-1	NA	NA	TRBV6-5	TGTGCCAGCAGTTGGGGGGGCTGGACTGAAGCTTTCTTT	CASSWGGWTEAFF
TRBJ2-1	NA	TRBD1	TRBV2	TGTGCCAGCAGCGGCGGGACAGGGGGCGTCAATGAGCAGTTCTTC	CASSGGTGGVNEQFF
TRBJ2-5	NA	TRBD2	TRBV5-1	TGCGCCAGCAGCTTGTGGGCTAGCGGGGGAGAGACCCAGTACTTC	CASSLWASGGETQYF
TRBJ2-5	NA	NA	TRBV19	TGTGCCAGTAGTATGGAAAACAGGGAGACCCAGTACTTC	CASSMENRETQYF
TRBJ1-2	NA	NA	TRBV7-2	TGTGCCAGCAGCTTAGGATCAGGGGTAGATGGCTACACCTTC	CASSLGSGVDGYTF
TRBJ1-5	NA	NA	TRBV27	TGTGCCAGCAGTTTAAGCGGCGGAAATCAGCCCCAGCATTTT	CASSLSGGNQPQHF
TRBJ2-5	once	NA	TRBV7-2	TGTGCCAGCAGCTTATATCAGGGGGAGACCCAGTACTTC	CASSLYQGETQYF
TRBJ2-3	NA	TRBD1	TRBV7-2	TGTGCCAGCAGCCCGGACAGGGGGGGAGATACGCAGTATTTT	CASSPDRGGDTQYF
TRBJ2-3	NA	TRBD2	TRBV4-2	TGTGCCAGCAGCCTGCAAACACTAGCGGGGGGGTCCACAGATACGCAGTATTTT	CASSLQTLAGGSTDTQYF
TRBJ2-5	NA	NA	TRBV7-9	TGTGCCAGCAGCTCGCCGAAAAACAGGGAAGATGAGACCCAGTACTTC	CASSSPKNREDETQYF
TRBJ1-4	NA	TRBD1	TRBV6-5	TGTGCCAGCAGTTTCACAGGGGGTAATGAAAAACTGTTTTTT	CASSFTGGNEKLFF
TRBJ2-1	NA	TRBD1	TRBV29-1	TGCAGCGTTGAACCGGGACAGGGGGTACTCAATGAGCAGTTCTTC	CSVEPGQGVLNEQFF
TRBJ1-2	NA	NA	TRBV6-1	TGTGCCAGCAGTCTAAGTCCGGGGGATATTCGTCTCTACACCTTC	CASSLSPGDIRLYTF
TRBJ1-6	NA	TRBD1	TRBV2	TGTGCCAGCATAAGGGGACAGGGGGCGAATTCACCCCTCCACTTT	CASIRGQGANSPLHF